The entry that follows covers one T cell receptor (beta chain) sequence. Its antigen is still unknown. Germline V gene sequence: CDR1 SQVTM, CDR2 ANQGSEA. This CDR3 is 12 amino acids long. V was shortened by 3 bases and J by 1 base, with 6 bases between the two germline ends. This sample is drawn from a study of beta chain features in type 1 diabetes. Reverse transcription of all isolated RNA meant that expressed TCRB transcripts were sequenced. Profiling relied on immunoSEQ multiplex PCR, and the TCRdb table lists in-frame clones only, not all of them. The table lists 250,000 to 300,000 clones, roughly 8% of them singletons. The study's findings and limits: Patients' naive, central memory and Treg TCRB repertoires seemed closer to one another than those of healthy donors.

Sequencing was done on a sample of central memory CD4+ T cells from blood. This chain links TRBV29-1 with TRBJ2-5; D call uncertain. The TCR originated in a young woman in good health. The CDR3 sequence: CSVELVQETQYF. DNA of the CDR3: TGCAGCGTTGAGCTAGTCCAAGAGACCCAGTACTTC.